The present T cell receptor (beta chain) was sequenced within a study of control samples from healthy donors and cancer patients. Trimming took 1 base from V and 0 from J; bases not matched to a gene: 6. CDR1 and CDR2 from the germline V gene are MNHNS and SASEGT. The CDR3 has 18 residues. Profiling relied on immunoSEQ multiplex PCR, and the TCRdb table lists in-frame clones only, not all of them. The sample carries about 180,000 clones, around nine tenths recorded once. The receptor was derived from a man younger than 40 in good health. The sample taken for sequencing was blood. V gene TRBV6-1 combines with J gene TRBJ1-5, with 10 bases fitting TRBD1. The CDR3 coding sequence is TGTGCCAGCAGTGAAGTGAGGACAGGGGGGTATAGCAATCAGCCCCAGCATTTT. Amino acids: CASSEVRTGGYSNQPQHF.